This note documents a single TCR beta chain sequence. Its matching antigen is unknown. The sample comes from a study of cytotoxic CD8 clonotypes in ibrutinib-treated CLL. Study conclusions and caveats: A rise in clonality was seen at ibrutinib response, and a fall back toward baseline was seen at progression.

Library input was approximately 2.1 micrograms of DNA from cryopreserved PBMCs. Sequencing used immunoSEQ multiplex PCR; TCRdb keeps in-frame clones, though not all of them. The sample has approximately 200,000 clones; roughly 72% are singletons. V dropped 4 bases and J dropped 6 bases, with 18 bases sitting between them. Germline lookup yields CDR1 SGHRS and CDR2 YFSETQ. This CDR3 spans 15 amino acids. This chain connects TRBV5-1 to TRBJ2-3; D tentatively fits TRBD1 or TRBD2 (6 bases each). The clonotype comes from a human donor with chronic lymphocytic leukemia. Sequencing was performed on PBMCs, taken after 24 months of ibrutinib treatment. Here the CDR3 reads CASSGEGDWLDTQYF. The CDR3 DNA reads as TGCGCCAGCAGCGGAGAGGGGGACTGGTTGGATACGCAGTATTTT.